This TCR beta chain is drawn from a study of shared clonotypes between healthy human individuals. Both subsets, CD45RA+ naive and CD45RA-negative memory, were split from the CD4+ cells. Deep level was the assay's run setting. Several immunoSEQ plates held equal portions of the genomic DNA taken from each subset. Sequenced by immunoSEQ multiplex PCR; TCRdb stores in-frame clones only, minus some. The repertoire includes over 700,000 clones, just under 75% of them detected once, and under 2% sits in the top ten. The germline V gene has CDR1 SGDLS and CDR2 YYNGEE. The CDR3 runs 15 residues. The V end lost 3 bases, the J end lost 3 bases, and 16 bases lay between the germline ends.

Sequences were obtained from memory CD4+ T cells sorted from blood. Noted subset: CD45RA-negative fraction. The clonotype originates from a woman between 25 and 40 years old in good health. This rearrangement joins TRBV9 to TRBJ2-7; D perhaps matches TRBD2 (5 bases). The CDR3 DNA sequence: TGTGCCAGCAGCGGAAAAGACACCGGGAACTACGAGCAGTACTTC. Translating it yields CASSGKDTGNYEQYF.